The 19 T cell receptor beta chains given below trace back to one sample, sequenced in a study of siplizumab effects on memory and regulatory T cells. Produced via immunoSEQ multiplex PCR; TCRdb's table is partial and in-frame only. The sample includes approximately 120,000 clones, about 92% seen only once; the top ten take more than 0.65%. Sequencing was carried out using Tregs sorted from blood. These receptors were collected from a human donor in good health.

In DNA, the CDR3 is TGTGCCAGCAGCCCGACACTCGGATATGGCTACACCTTC. Its protein product is CASSPTLGYGYTF. V and J are TRBV27 and TRBJ1-2; unclear D gene. Germline CDR1 and CDR2: MNHEY and SMNVEV (reference sequence). Trimming took off 6 bases at V and 5 bases at J, with 13 bases between the two ends. CDR3 length: 13 residues.

This chain links TRBV18 with TRBJ1-3; D ambiguous. The CDR3 totals 14 residues. V was cut by 2 bases and J by 2 bases, with 7 bases left in between. CDR1 KGHSH and CDR2 LQKENI come from the germline V gene. CDR3 residues: CASSPAGAGNTIYF. The CDR3 nucleotides read TGTGCCAGCTCACCAGCGGGTGCTGGAAACACCATATATTTT. Supplemented by reference TRBV18 and TRBJ1-3, the full variable domain reads NAGVMQNPRHLVRRRGQEARLRCSPMKGHSHVYWYRQLPEEGLKFMVYLQKENIIDESGMPKERFSAEFPKEGPSILRIQQVVRGDSAAYFCASSPAGAGNTIYFGEGSWLTVV.

The rearrangement links TRBV19 to TRBJ2-2; a weak D match, TRBD1 (6 bases). Trimming took 5 bases from V and 7 from J, leaving 14 bases between them. CDR3 length equals 14 residues. Germline lookup yields CDR1 LNHDA and CDR2 SQIVND (reference sequence). The CDR3 protein is CASSRTGSYGELFF. The CDR3 DNA reads as TGTGCCAGTAGTCGTACAGGGTCATACGGGGAGCTGTTTTTT.

V gene TRBV2 combines with J gene TRBJ2-2, with D unclear. The CDR3 contains 14 residues. V dropped 3 bases and J dropped 1 base, with 6 bases sitting between them. In germline, CDR1 is SNHLY, CDR2 FYNNEI. The chain's CDR3 is CASSEELNTGELFF. CDR3 DNA: TGTGCCAGCAGTGAGGAATTGAACACCGGGGAGCTGTTTTTT.

The chain has TRBV6-1 and TRBJ2-7; 7 bases fit TRBD1. Germline CDR1 reads MNHNS; CDR2 reads SASEGT. V lost 5 bases and J lost 5; bases outside the gene matches: 9. The CDR3 runs to 14 residues. In DNA form, the CDR3 reads TGTGCCAGCAGTTCGACAGGGCAAACAAACGAGCAGTACTTC. It encodes CASSSTGQTNEQYF.

The CDR3, as DNA: TGTGCCAGCAAAGCCCGGGGGGGCGGGTACGAGCAGTACTTC. This codes for CASKARGGGYEQYF. The rearrangement joins TRBV6-1 to TRBJ2-7; 8 positions agree with TRBD2. CDR1 is MNHNS, CDR2 SASEGT, per germline. The V segment lost 7 bases and the J segment 4 bases; nucleotides outside the gene matches: 9. The CDR3 totals 14 residues.

This chain connects TRBV11-2 to TRBJ1-4; unclear D gene. The ends were cut back, 4 bases at V and 7 bases at J, with 16 bases in the middle. This CDR3 is 15 amino acids long. CDR1 is SGHAT and CDR2 is FQNNGV in the germline V gene. CDR3 nucleotide sequence: TGTGCCAGCAGCTCACCCCGGAGAGGCGGTGAAAAACTGTTTTTT. It encodes CASSSPRRGGEKLFF. The full variable domain, with the rest looked up from reference TRBV11-2 and TRBJ1-4, is EAGVAQSPRYKIIEKRQSVAFWCNPISGHATLYWYQQILGQGPKLLIQFQNNGVVDDSQLPKDRFSAERLKGVDSTLKIQPAKLEDSAVYLCASSSPRRGGEKLFFGSGTQLSVL.

This rearrangement joins TRBV7-2 to TRBJ1-2, with 8 bases aligning to TRBD1. Germline CDR1 reads SGHTA; CDR2 reads FQGNSA. The CDR3 length is 15 residues. Trimming removed 5 bases from V and 4 bases from J; junction bases left unmatched: 9. In DNA, the CDR3 is TGTGCCAGCAGCCCTAGGACAGGGAGGATCTATGGCTACACCTTC. This translates into CASSPRTGRIYGYTF. Full variable domain (remainder filled in from reference TRBV7-2 and TRBJ1-2): GAGVSQSPSNKVTEKGKDVELRCDPISGHTALYWYRQSLGQGLEFLIYFQGNSAPDKSGLPSDRFSAERTGGSVSTLTIQRTQQEDSAVYLCASSPRTGRIYGYTFGSGTRLTVV.

This chain uses TRBV6-5 with TRBJ2-3; 7 bases are shared with TRBD1. The CDR3 is 13 amino acids. Germline CDR1 is MNHEY and CDR2 is SVGAGI. The trim removed 6 bases at V and 4 bases at J, leaving 4 bases unmatched. The CDR3 region has the DNA TGTGCCAGCAGCCGACAGGGTTCAGATACGCAGTATTTT. Translation: CASSRQGSDTQYF.

The chain joins TRBV6-6 to TRBJ2-1; D remains unclear. This CDR3 is 14 amino acids long. Trimming stripped 2 bases from V and 8 bases from J, with 13 bases between. From germline, CDR1 is MNHNY and CDR2 SVGAGI (reference sequence). As DNA, the CDR3 is TGTGCCAGCAGTTACGATATCGTGGTAGATGAGCAGTTCTTC. Protein product: CASSYDIVVDEQFF.

This CDR3 is CASSPRRDTQYF. The CDR3 coding sequence is TGCGCCAGCAGCCCACGCCGGGATACGCAGTATTTT. This sequence joins TRBV5-1 and TRBJ2-3; the D is unclear. V was shortened by 4 bases and J by 6 bases, with 9 bases between the two germline ends. The germline CDR1 and CDR2 sequences are SGHRS and YFSETQ. The CDR3 contains 12 residues.

The CDR3 DNA sequence: TGCAGCGCTTGGACAGGGAGCACAGATACGCAGTATTTT. It yields the protein CSAWTGSTDTQYF. The V gene is TRBV29-1, the J gene TRBJ2-3; 8 bases agree with TRBD1. V was clipped by 7 bases and J by 0 bases; unmatched bases: 3. This CDR3 comprises 13 residues. The germline V gene encodes CDR1 SQVTM and CDR2 ANQGSEA.

This clone appeared a few times. The rearrangement uses TRBV19 and TRBJ1-2; D not certain. The length of the CDR3 is 12 residues. With 5 bases removed from V and 6 bases from J, the gap between germline ends came to 10 bases. The V gene's germline CDR1 is LNHDA and CDR2 SQIVND (reference sequence). CDR3 in amino acids: CASSRASNGYTF. The DNA for the CDR3 is TGTGCCAGTAGTCGGGCCTCTAATGGCTACACCTTC.

This clone was found once. V and J are TRBV10-3 and TRBJ2-3; D is ambiguous. This CDR3 contains 12 residues. Trimming removed 4 bases at V and 3 bases at J, with 5 bases between. Germline CDR1 and CDR2: ENHRY and SYGVKD. For the CDR3, the DNA is TGTGCCATCAGTGTATTGACAGATACGCAGTATTTT. The encoded protein is CAISVLTDTQYF.

The chain is built from TRBV5-4 and TRBJ1-1, with a tentative D call TRBD1 (5 bases). Germline V gives CDR1 SGHNT, CDR2 YYREEE (reference sequence). CDR3 length: 16 residues. Trimming left V 0 bases short and J 4 bases short, with 16 bases between. The CDR3 here is CASSLGGTWGGTEAFF. The CDR3 region has the DNA TGTGCCAGCAGCTTGGGGGGGACGTGGGGCGGCACTGAAGCTTTCTTT. The whole variable domain, filled in from reference TRBV5-4 and TRBJ1-1, reads ETGVTQSPTHLIKTRGQQVTLRCSSQSGHNTVSWYQQALGQGPQFIFQYYREEENGRGNFPPRFSGLQFPNYSSELNVNALELDDSALYLCASSLGGTWGGTEAFFGQGTRLTVV.

This sequence joins TRBV6-4 and TRBJ1-2; 8 nucleotides match TRBD1. CDR3 length: 14 amino acids. V gave up 5 bases and J gave up 8 bases; unmatched junction bases: 10. CDR1 is MRHNA and CDR2 is SNTAGT in the germline V gene. As DNA, the CDR3 is TGTGCCAGCAGTTACGGACAGGGCCAGGGGGGCTACACCTTC. Translated: CASSYGQGQGGYTF.

The V and J genes are TRBV19 and TRBJ2-7; maybe TRBD2 (5 bases). The ends were cut back, 3 bases at V and 8 bases at J, with 14 bases in the middle. Germline CDR1 reads LNHDA; CDR2 reads SQIVND (reference sequence). The length of the CDR3 is 13 residues. The CDR3: CASSIEATTKQYF. Here the CDR3 DNA reads TGTGCCAGTAGTATCGAAGCGACTACGAAGCAGTACTTC. The full variable domain, completed using reference TRBV19 and TRBJ2-7, is DGGITQSPKYLFRKEGQNVTLSCEQNLNHDAMYWYRQDPGQGLRLIYYSQIVNDFQKGDIAEGYSVSREKKESFPLTVTSAQKNPTAFYLCASSIEATTKQYFGPGTRLTVT.

The V call is TRBV12-5, the J call TRBJ2-5; 8 bases agree with TRBD2. The germline gives CDR1 LGHNT, CDR2 FRNRAP. CDR3 size: 13 residues. V was pared by 5 bases and J by 7 bases, with 6 bases of the junction left unmatched. The CDR3 nucleotides are TGTGCTAGTGGTACTAGCGGTGGGGGGACCCAGTACTTC. Residues: CASGTSGGGTQYF.

The V gene is TRBV6-1, the J gene TRBJ2-1; D unclear. Trimming pared 0 bases from V and 8 bases from J, leaving 17 bases between. The CDR3 has 16 residues. CDR1 MNHNS and CDR2 SASEGT come from the germline V gene. The CDR3 sequence is CASSEAFSRGIHEQFF. The CDR3 bases are TGTGCCAGCAGTGAAGCATTTAGTCGCGGTATCCATGAGCAGTTCTTC.